These 30 T cell receptor beta chains were sequenced from one sample in a study of CD8 T cells in ankylosing spondylitis. TCRdb itself ran the 5' RACE reads through MiXCR, one entry per CDR3 protein. This table has approximately 100,000 distinct CDR3 sequences, 8% to 10% appearing once. Sequencing was performed on blood, either unsorted or a sorted T cell fraction (not recorded which). The source is a male donor with ankylosing spondylitis or in good health (not recorded which).

This clonotype was seen repeatedly, ten times or more. This rearrangement joins TRBV7-2 to TRBJ2-5, with 9 bases identical to TRBD2. The CDR3 length is 15 residues. Germline-derived CDR1 and CDR2 are SGHTA and FQGNSA. Trimming removed 1 base from V and 4 bases from J; junction bases left unmatched: 4. CDR3 in DNA: TGTGCCAGCAGCTTAGGCGGGGGGGTGTTAGAGACCCAGTACTTC. Protein product: CASSLGGGVLETQYF.

This clonotype was counted ten times or more. The chain has TRBV7-2 and TRBJ2-3; unclear D gene. Germline V lookup: CDR1 SGHTA, CDR2 FQGNSA. CDR3 length: 11 amino acids. V lost 6 bases and J lost 6, with 7 bases in between. The CDR3 DNA is TGTGCCAGCAGACTGGTGGATACGCAGTATTTT. Its protein product is CASRLVDTQYF.

Many counts were recorded for this clonotype. The chain links TRBV12-3 or TRBV12-4 to TRBJ1-4, with 7 bases aligning to TRBD1. The J segment lost 6 bases and the V segment lost 6 bases, leaving 7 bases of the junction unmatched. This CDR3 has 14 amino acids. CDR3 nucleotide sequence: TGTGCCAGCAGAATAAGGGGGCGGGATGAAAAACTGTTTTTT. It is translated as CASRIRGRDEKLFF.

This clonotype has ten or more counts. The CDR3 DNA follows: TGTGCCAGCAGCTTAGATGGAACGGCGACGCAGTATTTT. It is translated as CASSLDGTATQYF. The chain carries TRBV7-9 and TRBJ2-3; D not resolved. Germline CDR1 is SEHNR and CDR2 is FQNEAQ (reference sequence). Trimming removed 1 base at V and 9 bases at J, with 11 bases between. This CDR3 is built from 13 residues. Combining the CDR3 with reference TRBV7-9 and TRBJ2-3 gives the whole variable domain DTGVSQNPRHKITKRGQNVTFRCDPISEHNRLYWYRQTLGQGPEFLTYFQNEAQLEKSRLLSDRFSAERPKGSFSTLEIQRTEQGDSAMYLCASSLDGTATQYFGPGTRLTVL.

This clonotype was counted at least ten times. J is TRBJ2-7 and V is TRBV16; either TRBD1 or TRBD2 may fit D (6 bases each). Per germline, CDR1 KGHSY and CDR2 FQNENV. CDR3 length: 15 residues. V lost 0 bases, J lost 4 bases, and 13 bases lay in between. DNA for the CDR3: TGTGCCAGCAGCCAATCGATTGGGGGGCGGTACGAGCAGTACTTC. Its protein is CASSQSIGGRYEQYF.

At least ten counts were recorded for this clonotype. The rearrangement uses TRBV29-1 and TRBJ2-2; no clear D. The CDR3 covers 10 residues. Germline V gene data show CDR1 as SQVTM and CDR2 as ANQGSEA. Between the trimmed V and J ends, which lost 7 bases and 2 bases, there was a span of 2 bases. The DNA for the CDR3 is TGCAGCGGTAACACCGGGGAGCTGTTTTTT. This sequence encodes CSGNTGELFF.

This clonotype was observed many times. The CDR3 coding sequence is TGCAGTGCGCCTGATAGGTCGGGCGGGAGACTTGGCACAGATACGCAGTATTTT. This translates into CSAPDRSGGRLGTDTQYF. This chain links TRBV20-1 with TRBJ2-3; 7 bases match TRBD2. From germline, CDR1 is DFQATT and CDR2 SNEGSKA (reference sequence). The J segment lost 1 base and the V segment lost 6 bases, leaving 19 bases of the junction unmatched. This CDR3 is 18 amino acids long.

The chain joins TRBV5-5 to TRBJ2-5; 8 bases match TRBD1. In germline, CDR1 is SGHKS, CDR2 YYEKEE (reference sequence). V was pared by 4 bases and J by 5 bases, with 10 bases of the junction left unmatched. The CDR3 covers 15 residues. CDR3 nucleotide sequence: TGTGCCAGCAGCAGACAGGGGTGGGAGTTTGAGACCCAGTACTTC. This encodes CASSRQGWEFETQYF.

In its sample, this clonotype was seen many times. CDR3 DNA sequence: TGTGCCAGCAGTTTGAGGGGGACGTCTGGAAACACCATATATTTT. Its translation is CASSLRGTSGNTIYF. The chain uses TRBV12-3 or TRBV12-4 and TRBJ1-3, with D maybe TRBD1 (6 bases). Trimming took off 3 bases at V and 1 base at J, with 10 bases between the two ends. CDR3 length equals 15 residues.

This clonotype has a count of ten or more. This sequence joins TRBV20-1 and TRBJ2-7; TRBD2 aligns across 11 bases. V lost 2 bases, J lost 3 bases, and 6 bases stayed unmatched. This CDR3 has 15 amino acids. CDR1 and CDR2 (germline): DFQATT, SNEGSKA (reference sequence). CDR3 amino acids: CSARPIAGGNYEQYF. The DNA for the CDR3 is TGCAGTGCTAGACCGATAGCGGGAGGGAACTACGAGCAGTACTTC.

This clonotype was observed many times. The chain has TRBV20-1 and TRBJ2-1, with 9 nucleotides matching TRBD2. V shed 5 bases and J 4 bases; nucleotides not matched to a gene: 15. Germline V gene sequence: CDR1 DFQATT, CDR2 SNEGSKA (reference sequence). This CDR3 contains 17 residues. CDR3 in amino acids: CSARSLAGAGEYNEQFF. CDR3 nucleotides: TGCAGTGCTCGTTCTTTAGCGGGAGCGGGCGAGTACAATGAGCAGTTCTTC.

This clonotype was seen at least ten times. V is TRBV18 and J is TRBJ2-3, with TRBD2 matching over 11 bases. The CDR3 is 16 amino acids. The ends lost 5 bases at V and 3 bases at J; junction bases unmatched: 7. The germline V gene encodes CDR1 KGHSH and CDR2 LQKENI. CDR3 nucleotides: TGTGCCAGCTCAACTTCGACTAGCGGGAAAACAGATACGCAGTATTTT. Translation gives CASSTSTSGKTDTQYF.

The chain employs TRBV4-2 and TRBJ2-1; D is unclear. Between the trimmed V and J ends, which lost 6 bases and 0 bases, there was a span of 15 bases. Germline assignment: CDR1 LGHNA and CDR2 YNFKEQ. The CDR3 sequence is 16 residues long. The CDR3: CASSQAPVGSYNEQFF. The CDR3 nucleotides read TGTGCCAGCAGTCAGGCCCCAGTGGGCTCCTACAATGAGCAGTTCTTC.

V is TRBV4-2 and J is TRBJ2-1; D possibly uses TRBD1 or TRBD2 (6 bases each). V gave up 1 base and J gave up 3 bases, with 10 bases separating them. The CDR3 runs to 15 residues. Germline CDR1 is LGHNA and CDR2 is YNFKEQ. The CDR3 sequence: CASSQVGGHYNEQFF. DNA of the CDR3: TGTGCCAGCAGCCAAGTCGGGGGCCACTACAATGAGCAGTTCTTC.

The rearrangement joins TRBV12-3 or TRBV12-4 to TRBJ1-1; D remains ambiguous. Trimming shortened V by 3 bases and J by 1 base, and 12 bases separated the two germline ends. The CDR3 loop spans 15 amino acids. The CDR3 protein is CASSFLFRGNTEAFF. Here the CDR3 DNA reads TGTGCCAGCAGTTTTTTATTTCGGGGGAACACTGAAGCTTTCTTT.

This chain uses TRBV7-2 with TRBJ2-1; D is unresolved. The CDR3 loop spans 14 amino acids. In germline, CDR1 is SGHTA, CDR2 FQGNSA. The ends were cut back, 1 base at V and 0 bases at J, with 4 bases in the middle. Written as DNA, the CDR3 is TGTGCCAGCAGCTTAGATAGCTCCTACAATGAGCAGTTCTTC. As protein: CASSLDSSYNEQFF.

This clonotype was counted at least ten times. CDR3 nucleotides: TGCAGTGCTAGTTTGCTAGCGGGAGTTGTGGAGACCCAGTACTTC. Encoded protein: CSASLLAGVVETQYF. V is TRBV20-1 and J is TRBJ2-5; 10 bases are shared with TRBD2. Germline CDR1 is DFQATT and CDR2 is SNEGSKA (reference sequence). The CDR3 totals 15 residues. V dropped 3 bases and J dropped 5; count of bases not matched to a gene: 9.

V gene TRBV20-1 combines with J gene TRBJ1-4, with D tentatively TRBD1 (6 bases). The V gene lost 0 bases and the J gene lost 5 bases, with 13 bases spanning the gap. The CDR3 is 15 amino acids. Looked up from germline, CDR1 is DFQATT and CDR2 is SNEGSKA (reference sequence). CDR3 in amino acids: CSARDRGQGNEKLFF. The CDR3 bases are TGCAGTGCTAGAGATCGTGGCCAGGGGAATGAAAAACTGTTTTTT.

This clonotype was found many times. The J gene is TRBJ2-5, the V gene TRBV5-1; D gene ambiguous. Germline V CDR1 and CDR2: SGHRS, YFSETQ. This CDR3 is built from 14 residues. With 4 bases removed from V and 4 bases from J, the gap between germline ends came to 14 bases. The CDR3 loop reads CASSPSAEGETQYF. In DNA form, the CDR3 reads TGCGCCAGCAGCCCTTCAGCTGAAGGAGAGACCCAGTACTTC.

V and J are TRBV27 and TRBJ1-3; 7 bases agree with TRBD1. CDR1 is MNHEY and CDR2 is SMNVEV in the germline V gene (reference sequence). With V trimmed by 2 bases and J by 2 bases, 0 bases remained unmatched. The CDR3 totals 14 residues. CDR3 in amino acids: CASSLQGAGNTIYF. DNA of the CDR3: TGTGCCAGCAGTTTACAGGGGGCTGGAAACACCATATATTTT.

This clonotype has at least ten counts. The chain combines TRBV12-3 or TRBV12-4 with TRBJ2-5, with D perhaps TRBD1 (7 bases). This CDR3 region has 15 residues. Trimming cost V 4 bases and J 1 base, with 13 bases left between them. The CDR3 loop reads CASSWAGQSQETQYF. In nucleotides, the CDR3 is TGTGCCAGCAGTTGGGCGGGACAGAGCCAAGAGACCCAGTACTTC.

This clonotype was counted many times. The chain recombines TRBV6-2 or TRBV6-3 with TRBJ2-1; D is undetermined. This CDR3 is built from 13 residues. Germline CDR1 MNHEY, CDR2 SVGEGT. Trimming took 7 bases from V and 5 from J, leaving 12 bases between them. In DNA, the CDR3 is TGTGCCAGCACCACCCGTTGGCACAATGAGCAGTTCTTC. Translated, it gives CASTTRWHNEQFF.

There are many counts of this clonotype. V usage is TRBV15 and J usage is TRBJ2-7; D possibly corresponds to TRBD1 (5 bases). In germline, CDR1 is LNHNV, CDR2 YYDKDF (reference sequence). Between the trimmed V and J ends, which lost 0 bases and 3 bases, there was a span of 9 bases. The CDR3 length is 14 residues. The CDR3 reads CATSRDKGVYEQYF. Here the CDR3 DNA reads TGTGCCACCAGCAGAGATAAAGGGGTCTACGAGCAGTACTTC.

The V and J genes are TRBV5-6 and TRBJ1-6; D is ambiguous. This CDR3 region has 15 residues. V dropped 0 bases and J dropped 9 bases, with 13 bases sitting between them. The V gene's germline CDR1 is SGHDT and CDR2 YYEEEE. DNA of the CDR3: TGTGCCAGCAGCTTGGACGGAGGGAGGCCTTCACCCCTCCACTTT. Its protein is CASSLDGGRPSPLHF. The full variable domain, completed using reference TRBV5-6 and TRBJ1-6, is DAGVTQSPTHLIKTRGQQVTLRCSPKSGHDTVSWYQQALGQGPQFIFQYYEEEERQRGNFPDRFSGHQFPNYSSELNVNALLLGDSALYLCASSLDGGRPSPLHFGNGTRLTVT.

J is TRBJ1-5 and V is TRBV9; a weak D match, TRBD1 (6 bases). Trimming shortened V by 4 bases and J by 0 bases, and 8 bases separated the two germline ends. The CDR3 consists of 14 residues. CDR1 is SGDLS and CDR2 is YYNGEE in the germline V gene. CDR3 sequence: CASSPGVSNQPQHF. The CDR3 nucleotides read TGTGCCAGCAGCCCAGGGGTTAGCAATCAGCCCCAGCATTTT.

This clonotype has at least ten counts. The rearrangement uses TRBV4-3 and TRBJ1-2; D remains ambiguous. CDR1 is LGHNA, CDR2 YSLEER, per germline. CDR3 size: 16 residues. Trimming removed 3 bases at V and 3 bases at J, with 17 bases between. The CDR3 region is CASSHSFRSRDYGYTF. The CDR3 DNA reads TGCGCCAGCAGCCATTCCTTCAGATCTCGTGACTATGGCTACACCTTC.

This clonotype was recorded many times. The gene calls are TRBV7-2 and TRBJ2-7, with D perhaps matching TRBD1 (6 bases). This CDR3 has 14 amino acids. The germline CDR1 and CDR2 sequences are SGHTA and FQGNSA. V was pared by 5 bases and J by 3 bases, with 14 bases between. The CDR3 spells CASSPQTGFYEQYF. In DNA, the CDR3 is TGTGCCAGCAGCCCCCAGACAGGATTCTACGAGCAGTACTTC.

Points on this clonotype: A clone one base away is much larger, so this may be a read error. Here the CDR3 DNA reads TGTGTCAGCAGCTCCATACAGGGGTGGTACGAGCAGTACTTC. Translating it yields CVSSSIQGWYEQYF. V and J are TRBV11-1 and TRBJ2-7; TRBD1 matches at 7 bases. The germline gives CDR1 SGHAT, CDR2 FQDESV (reference sequence). CDR3 length: 14 residues.

This clonotype has a count of ten or more. V gene TRBV20-1 combines with J gene TRBJ1-5; D perhaps matches TRBD1 (6 bases). This CDR3 contains 15 residues. Germline values: CDR1 DFQATT, CDR2 SNEGSKA (reference sequence). Trimming removed 1 base from V and 4 bases from J, with 14 bases in between. The DNA of the CDR3 is TGCAGTGCTAGAGTAGGCCAGGGGCCGAATCAGCCCCAGCATTTT. Protein sequence: CSARVGQGPNQPQHF.

J is TRBJ2-5 and V is TRBV20-1; weak D call: TRBD2 (6 bases). Germline V gives CDR1 DFQATT, CDR2 SNEGSKA (reference sequence). CDR3 length: 12 amino acids. The V gene lost 4 bases and the J gene lost 4 bases, with 10 bases spanning the gap. CDR3 residues: CSAIRGGETQYF. CDR3 sequence (DNA): TGCAGTGCTATAAGGGGAGGAGAGACCCAGTACTTC.